This TCR beta chain was sequenced during a study of T cell repertoires in cytomegalovirus infection. Study background: Recently identified HLA-C-restricted CMV epitopes and well-studied HLA-B-restricted CMV epitopes were used by the study. Matching HLA type and CMV infection were both indicated by public TCR beta signatures.

Overall study findings and caveats: Predominance within the ex vivo response was attributable to HLA-C-restricted CMV-specific TCR beta clonotypes. Individuals carrying CMV plus the relevant HLA were identified by cumulative frequency of public TCR beta families.

A single record per CDR3 protein comes from TCRdb applying MiXCR to the reads. Of under 350,000 distinct CDR3 sequences detected, about 20% appear once; the ten largest clones hold about 20%. This CDR3 region has 16 residues. Germline CDR1 is LGHNA and CDR2 is YSLEER. The ends were cut back, 4 bases at V and 1 base at J, with 15 bases in the middle. Comments on this clonotype: Its specificity is unknown.

V usage is TRBV4-3 and J usage is TRBJ2-3; no definite D call. The sample consisted of cultured PBMCs, taken from culture after CMV antigen stimulation. The sequence was obtained from a human donor in good health (CMV status not recorded). Some clones in this sample may be carry-over from other donors' samples. In DNA, the CDR3 is TGCGCCAGCAGCCGCACCCAAAACTCTCGCACAGATACGCAGTATTTT. Residues: CASSRTQNSRTDTQYF.